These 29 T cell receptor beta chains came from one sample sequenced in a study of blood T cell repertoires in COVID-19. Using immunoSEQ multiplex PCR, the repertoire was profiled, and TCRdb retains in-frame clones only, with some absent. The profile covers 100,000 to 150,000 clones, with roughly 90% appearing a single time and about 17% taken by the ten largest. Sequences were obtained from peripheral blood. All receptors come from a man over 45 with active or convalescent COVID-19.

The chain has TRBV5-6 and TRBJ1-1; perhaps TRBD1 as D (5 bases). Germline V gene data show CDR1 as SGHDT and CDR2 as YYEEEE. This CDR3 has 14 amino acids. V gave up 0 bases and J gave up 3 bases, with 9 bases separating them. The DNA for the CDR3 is TGTGCCAGCAGCTTGGTCAGGGATTACACTGAAGCTTTCTTT. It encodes CASSLVRDYTEAFF.

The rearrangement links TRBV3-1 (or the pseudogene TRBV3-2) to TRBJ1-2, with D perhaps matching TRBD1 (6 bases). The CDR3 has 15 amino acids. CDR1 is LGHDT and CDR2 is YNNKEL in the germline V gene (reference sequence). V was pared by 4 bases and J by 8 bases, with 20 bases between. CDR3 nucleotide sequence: TGTGCCAGCAGCCCCGGTGGGGGAGACAGGAACGGCTACACCTTC. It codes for CASSPGGGDRNGYTF.

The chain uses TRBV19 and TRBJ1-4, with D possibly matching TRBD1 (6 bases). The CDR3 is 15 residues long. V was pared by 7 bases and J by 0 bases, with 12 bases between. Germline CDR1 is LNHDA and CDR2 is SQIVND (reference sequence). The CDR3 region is CASTSGTTTNEKLFF. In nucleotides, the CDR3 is TGTGCCAGTACTTCCGGGACAACAACTAATGAAAAACTGTTTTTT.

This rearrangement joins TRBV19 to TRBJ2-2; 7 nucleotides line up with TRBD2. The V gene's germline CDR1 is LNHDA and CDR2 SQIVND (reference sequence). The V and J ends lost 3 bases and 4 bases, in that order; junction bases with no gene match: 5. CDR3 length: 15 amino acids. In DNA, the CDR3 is TGTGCCAGTAGTATGGAGGTAGCGGGCACCGGGGAGCTGTTTTTT. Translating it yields CASSMEVAGTGELFF.

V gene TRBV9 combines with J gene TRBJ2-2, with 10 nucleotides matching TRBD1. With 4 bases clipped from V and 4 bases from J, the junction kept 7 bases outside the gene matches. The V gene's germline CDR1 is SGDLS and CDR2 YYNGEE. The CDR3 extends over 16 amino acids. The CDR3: CASSLDRGPVTGELFF. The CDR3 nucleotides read TGTGCCAGCAGCCTTGACAGGGGGCCGGTCACCGGGGAGCTGTTTTTT.

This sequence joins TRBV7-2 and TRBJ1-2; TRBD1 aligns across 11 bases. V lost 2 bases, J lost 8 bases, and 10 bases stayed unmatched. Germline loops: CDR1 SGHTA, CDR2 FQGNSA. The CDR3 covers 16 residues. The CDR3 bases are TGTGCCAGCAGCTTAATGACGGGACAGGGGGTTGGAGGCTACACCTTC. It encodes CASSLMTGQGVGGYTF.

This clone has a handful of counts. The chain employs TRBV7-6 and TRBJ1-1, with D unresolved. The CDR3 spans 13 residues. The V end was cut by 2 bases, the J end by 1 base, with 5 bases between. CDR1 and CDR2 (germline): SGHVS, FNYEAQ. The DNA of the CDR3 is TGTGCCAGCAGCTTATCAGAGAACACTGAAGCTTTCTTT. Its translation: CASSLSENTEAFF.

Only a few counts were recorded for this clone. The CDR3, as DNA: TGTGCCAGCAGTTTAAGAGGGGGCGCTGAGACCCAGTACTTC. It codes for CASSLRGGAETQYF. The chain joins TRBV6-6 to TRBJ2-5; 7 nucleotides match TRBD1. With 4 bases clipped from V and 5 bases from J, the junction kept 7 bases outside the gene matches. There are 14 residues in the CDR3. The germline V gene has CDR1 MNHNY and CDR2 SVGAGI (reference sequence).

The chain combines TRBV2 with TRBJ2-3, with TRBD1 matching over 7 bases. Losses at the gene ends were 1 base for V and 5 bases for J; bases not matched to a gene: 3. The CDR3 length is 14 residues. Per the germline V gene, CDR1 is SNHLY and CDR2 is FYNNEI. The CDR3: CASSEGQGGDTQYF. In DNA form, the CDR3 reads TGTGCCAGCAGTGAAGGACAGGGTGGAGATACGCAGTATTTT.

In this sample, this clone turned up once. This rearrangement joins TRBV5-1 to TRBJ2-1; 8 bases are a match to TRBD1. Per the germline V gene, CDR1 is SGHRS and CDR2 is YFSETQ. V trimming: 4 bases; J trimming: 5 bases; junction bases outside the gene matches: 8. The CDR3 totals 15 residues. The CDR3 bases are TGCGCCAGCAGCCTAACAGGGGGTGAAAACAATGAGCAGTTCTTC. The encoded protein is CASSLTGGENNEQFF.

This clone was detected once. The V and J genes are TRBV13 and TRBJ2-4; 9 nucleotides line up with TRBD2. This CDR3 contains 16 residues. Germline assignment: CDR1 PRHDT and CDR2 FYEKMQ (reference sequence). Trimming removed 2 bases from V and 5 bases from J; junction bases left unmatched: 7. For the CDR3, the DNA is TGTGCCAGCAGCTTAAGGAGCGGGGGGTGGGAAAACATTCAGTACTTC. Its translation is CASSLRSGGWENIQYF. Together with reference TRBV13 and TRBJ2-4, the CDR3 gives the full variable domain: AAGVIQSPRHLIKEKRETATLKCYPIPRHDTVYWYQQGPGQDPQFLISFYEKMQSDKGSIPDRFSAQQFSDYHSELNMSSLELGDSALYFCASSLRSGGWENIQYFGAGTRLSVL.

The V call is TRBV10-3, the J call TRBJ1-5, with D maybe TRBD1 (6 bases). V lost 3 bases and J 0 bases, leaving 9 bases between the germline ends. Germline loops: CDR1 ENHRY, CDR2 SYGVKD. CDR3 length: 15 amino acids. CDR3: CAISEGGYSNQPQHF. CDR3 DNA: TGTGCCATCAGTGAAGGGGGATATAGCAATCAGCCCCAGCATTTT.

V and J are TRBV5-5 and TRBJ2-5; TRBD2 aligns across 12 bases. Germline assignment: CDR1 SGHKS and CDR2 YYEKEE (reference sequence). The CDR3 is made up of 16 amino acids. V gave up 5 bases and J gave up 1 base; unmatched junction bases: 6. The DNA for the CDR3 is TGTGCCAGCAGTCAAGGACTAGCGGGGCGCCAAGAGACCCAGTACTTC. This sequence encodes CASSQGLAGRQETQYF.

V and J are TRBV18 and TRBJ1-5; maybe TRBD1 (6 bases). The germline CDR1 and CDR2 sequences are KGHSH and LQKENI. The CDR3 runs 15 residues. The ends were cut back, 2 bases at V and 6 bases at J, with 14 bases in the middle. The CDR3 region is CASSPSQQGRQPQHF. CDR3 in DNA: TGTGCCAGCTCACCATCTCAACAGGGACGTCAGCCCCAGCATTTT.

The CDR3 DNA sequence: TGTGCCAGCAGCGAGGACAGTTTTCACTTGGCCAATGAGCAGTTCTTC. Amino acids: CASSEDSFHLANEQFF. V gene TRBV5-6 combines with J gene TRBJ2-1, with D tentatively TRBD1 (6 bases). The CDR3 contains 16 residues. Trimming removed 4 bases at V and 6 bases at J, with 20 bases between. Germline V gene lookup returns CDR1 SGHDT and CDR2 YYEEEE.

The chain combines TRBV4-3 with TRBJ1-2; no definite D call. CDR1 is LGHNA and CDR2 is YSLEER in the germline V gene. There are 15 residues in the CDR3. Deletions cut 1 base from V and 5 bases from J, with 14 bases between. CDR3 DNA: TGCGCCAGCAGCCAAGGCGGAGTCGGGTCGTATGGCTACACCTTC. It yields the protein CASSQGGVGSYGYTF.

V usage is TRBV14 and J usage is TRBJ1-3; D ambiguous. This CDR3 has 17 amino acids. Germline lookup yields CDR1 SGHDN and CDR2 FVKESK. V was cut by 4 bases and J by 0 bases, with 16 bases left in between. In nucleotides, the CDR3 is TGTGCCAGCAGCCCTCGTCGTCAAGACTACTCTGGAAACACCATATATTTT. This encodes CASSPRRQDYSGNTIYF. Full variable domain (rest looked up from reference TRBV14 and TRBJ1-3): EAGVTQFPSHSVIEKGQTVTLRCDPISGHDNLYWYRRVMGKEIKFLLHFVKESKQDESGMPNNRFLAERTGGTYSTLKVQPAELEDSGVYFCASSPRRQDYSGNTIYFGEGSWLTVV.

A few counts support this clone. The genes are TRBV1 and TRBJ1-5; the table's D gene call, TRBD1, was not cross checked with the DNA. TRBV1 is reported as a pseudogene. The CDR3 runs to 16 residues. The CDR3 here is CTSSQEYRVSNQPQHF. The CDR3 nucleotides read TGCACCAGCAGCCAAGAATACAGGGTCAGCAATCAGCCCCAGCATTTT.

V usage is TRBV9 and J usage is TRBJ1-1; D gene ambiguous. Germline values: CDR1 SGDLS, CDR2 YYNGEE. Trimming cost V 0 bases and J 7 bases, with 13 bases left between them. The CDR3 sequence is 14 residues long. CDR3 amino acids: CASSVAFGGSEAFF. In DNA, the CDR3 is TGTGCCAGCAGCGTAGCCTTTGGAGGGAGTGAAGCTTTCTTT.

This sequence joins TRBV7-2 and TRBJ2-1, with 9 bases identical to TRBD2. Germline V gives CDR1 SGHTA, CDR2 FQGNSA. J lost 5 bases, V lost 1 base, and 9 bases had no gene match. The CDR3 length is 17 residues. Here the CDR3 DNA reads TGTGCCAGCAGCTTAGATTTCTCTAGCGGGGTGGACAATGAGCAGTTCTTC. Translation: CASSLDFSSGVDNEQFF.

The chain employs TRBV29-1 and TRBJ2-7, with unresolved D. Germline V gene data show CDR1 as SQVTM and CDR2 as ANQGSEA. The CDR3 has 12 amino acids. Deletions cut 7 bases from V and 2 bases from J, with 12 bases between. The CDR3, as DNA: TGCAGCGCACGACTCTTAACCTACGAGCAGTACTTC. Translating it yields CSARLLTYEQYF.

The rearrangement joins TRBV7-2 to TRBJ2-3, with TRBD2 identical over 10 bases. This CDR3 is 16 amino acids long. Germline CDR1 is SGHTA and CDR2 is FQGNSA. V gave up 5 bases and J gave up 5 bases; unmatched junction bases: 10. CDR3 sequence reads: CASSIQAGGPRDTQYF. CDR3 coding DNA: TGTGCCAGCAGCATACAAGCGGGGGGGCCGCGAGATACGCAGTATTTT.

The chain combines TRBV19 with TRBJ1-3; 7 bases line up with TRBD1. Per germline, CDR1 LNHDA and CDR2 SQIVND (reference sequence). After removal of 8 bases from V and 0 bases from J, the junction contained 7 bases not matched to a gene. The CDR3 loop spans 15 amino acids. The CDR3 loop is CASGPQGDSGNTIYF. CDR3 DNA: TGTGCCAGTGGCCCTCAGGGGGACTCTGGAAACACCATATATTTT.

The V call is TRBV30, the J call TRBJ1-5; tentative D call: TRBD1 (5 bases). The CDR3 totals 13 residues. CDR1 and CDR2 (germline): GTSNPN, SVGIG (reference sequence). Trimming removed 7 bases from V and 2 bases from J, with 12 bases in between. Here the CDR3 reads CASGAGGNQPQHF. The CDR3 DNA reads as TGTGCCTCGGGAGCGGGGGGCAATCAGCCCCAGCATTTT. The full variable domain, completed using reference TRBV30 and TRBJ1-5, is SQTIHQWPATLVQPVGSPLSLECTVEGTSNPNLYWYRQAAGRGLQLLFYSVGIGQISSEVPQNLSASRPQDRQFILSSKKLLLSDSGFYLCASGAGGNQPQHFGDGTRLSIL.

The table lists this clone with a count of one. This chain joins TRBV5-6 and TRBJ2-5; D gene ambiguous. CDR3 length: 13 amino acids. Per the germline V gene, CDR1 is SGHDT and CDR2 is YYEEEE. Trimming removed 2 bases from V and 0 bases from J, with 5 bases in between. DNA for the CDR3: TGTGCCAGCAGCTTCACATACCAAGAGACCCAGTACTTC. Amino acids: CASSFTYQETQYF.

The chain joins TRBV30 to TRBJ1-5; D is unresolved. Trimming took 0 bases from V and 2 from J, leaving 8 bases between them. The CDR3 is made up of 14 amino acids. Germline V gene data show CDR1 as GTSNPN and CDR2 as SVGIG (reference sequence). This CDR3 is CAWSVGTGNQPQHF. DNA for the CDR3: TGTGCCTGGAGTGTCGGTACCGGCAATCAGCCCCAGCATTTT.

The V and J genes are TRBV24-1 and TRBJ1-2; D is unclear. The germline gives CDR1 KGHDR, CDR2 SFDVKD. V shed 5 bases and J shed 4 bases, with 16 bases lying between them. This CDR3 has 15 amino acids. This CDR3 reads CATSGTSSTSYGYTF. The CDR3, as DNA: TGTGCCACCAGTGGTACCAGCTCTACTAGCTATGGCTACACCTTC.

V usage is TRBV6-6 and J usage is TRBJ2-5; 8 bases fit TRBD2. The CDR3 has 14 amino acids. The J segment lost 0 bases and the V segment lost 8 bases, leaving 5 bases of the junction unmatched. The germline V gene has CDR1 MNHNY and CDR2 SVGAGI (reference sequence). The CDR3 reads CASAASGYQETQYF. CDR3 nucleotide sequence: TGTGCCAGCGCCGCTAGCGGGTACCAAGAGACCCAGTACTTC.

The CDR3 protein is CASTPTGLNTEAFF. The CDR3 DNA reads TGTGCCAGCACCCCTACAGGGCTAAACACTGAAGCTTTCTTT. This chain joins TRBV5-8 and TRBJ1-1; perhaps TRBD1 as D (6 bases). CDR1 and CDR2 from the germline V gene are SGHTS and YDEGEE. The CDR3 loop spans 14 amino acids. V gave up 6 bases and J gave up 2 bases, with 14 bases separating them.